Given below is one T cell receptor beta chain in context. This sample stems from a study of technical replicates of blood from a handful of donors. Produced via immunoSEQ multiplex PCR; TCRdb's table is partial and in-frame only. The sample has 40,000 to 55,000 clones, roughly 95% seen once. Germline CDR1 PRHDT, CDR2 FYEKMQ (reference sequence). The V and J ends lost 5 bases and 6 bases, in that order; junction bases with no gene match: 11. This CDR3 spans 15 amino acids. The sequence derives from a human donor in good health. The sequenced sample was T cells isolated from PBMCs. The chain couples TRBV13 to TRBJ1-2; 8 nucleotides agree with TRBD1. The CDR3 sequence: CASSDDTGGINGYTF. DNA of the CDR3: TGTGCCAGCAGCGACGATACAGGGGGGATTAATGGCTACACCTTC.